Below, 17 T cell receptor beta chains from the same sample are listed, as sequenced in a study of blood T cells in healthy people across ages. Alongside a J-beta primer mix, a sample-barcoded 5' primer served in a second PCR lasting 7 to 11 cycles. TCRdb re-analysed the 5' RACE reads in MiXCR, keeping a single row per CDR3 protein. This repertoire shows 600,000 to 850,000 distinct CDR3 sequences, approximately 25% found once; its top ten account for more than 8%. The data also belong to a second study, concerning T cells of mothers and their children.

Sequencing input: blood. All receptors derive from a boy younger than 18 in good health.

This clonotype came up a few times. J is TRBJ2-5 and V is TRBV13; D not certain. The J call could be wrong; TRBJ2-7 is a better fit for the DNA end. CDR1 and CDR2 from the germline V gene are PRHDT and FYEKMQ (reference sequence). This CDR3 spans 16 amino acids. The CDR3 nucleotides read TGTGCCAGCAGCTTATCCTTAGCCGATGGAACCTACGAGCAGTACTTC. Amino acid sequence: CASSLSLADGTYEQYF.

V gene TRBV6-2 or TRBV6-3 combines with J gene TRBJ2-1; 13 nucleotides match TRBD2. The ends lost 5 bases at V and 10 bases at J; junction bases unmatched: 5. Germline CDR1 reads MNHEY; CDR2 reads SVGEGT. The CDR3 runs to 14 residues. As DNA, the CDR3 is TGTGCCAGCAGTGACGGACTAGCGGGAGTAGAGCAGTTCTTC. This encodes CASSDGLAGVEQFF.

This chain uses TRBV7-2 with TRBJ2-5; 7 nucleotides agree with TRBD1. V trimming: 5 bases; J trimming: 3 bases; junction bases outside the gene matches: 6. From germline, CDR1 is SGHTA and CDR2 FQGNSA. The CDR3 is 14 amino acids. The CDR3 DNA reads as TGTGCCAGCAGCCCCCGGGACAGTAAAGAGACCCAGTACTTC. The encoded protein is CASSPRDSKETQYF.

The CDR3 DNA sequence: TGTGCCACCAGTGAGAGACAGCCTGGACGCACCGGGGAGCTGTTTTTT. Translation gives CATSERQPGRTGELFF. The rearrangement links TRBV24-1 to TRBJ2-2; weak D call: TRBD1 (5 bases). V was pared by 4 bases and J by 4 bases, with 15 bases between. The germline V gene encodes CDR1 KGHDR and CDR2 SFDVKD. The CDR3 extends over 16 amino acids.

V usage is TRBV28 and J usage is TRBJ1-2, with D possibly being TRBD1 (5 bases). Trimming removed 2 bases at V and 3 bases at J, with 16 bases between. Looked up from germline, CDR1 is MDHEN and CDR2 is SYDVKM. The CDR3 is made up of 16 amino acids. The CDR3 sequence is CASSLVLPGLYYGYTF. CDR3 nucleotide sequence: TGTGCCAGCAGTTTAGTCCTTCCGGGACTCTACTATGGCTACACCTTC.

This clonotype was seen once. The gene calls are TRBV4-2 and TRBJ2-1, with D unclear. The J call is uncertain, as TRBJ2-7 better fits the DNA end. This CDR3 is built from 16 residues. CDR1 is LGHNA and CDR2 is YNFKEQ in the germline V gene. CDR3 DNA: TGTGCCAGCAGCCAAGAACCCATAAGTGGATCCTACGAGCAGTACTTC. Translating it yields CASSQEPISGSYEQYF.

The chain recombines TRBV2 with TRBJ2-7; D unclear. The J call may be in error: the DNA end matches TRBJ2-1 better. The CDR3 has 13 amino acids. Germline V gene lookup returns CDR1 SNHLY and CDR2 FYNNEI. CDR3 DNA: TGTGCCAGCATCGGCAGAATCTCCTACGAGCAGTTCTTC. Amino acid sequence: CASIGRISYEQFF.

V and J are TRBV7-2 and TRBJ2-7; 10 bases are a match to TRBD2. This CDR3 region has 15 residues. CDR1 is SGHTA and CDR2 is FQGNSA in the germline V gene. V was clipped by 7 bases and J by 0 bases; unmatched bases: 6. CDR3 region: CASTSGLALSYEQYF. The CDR3 DNA is TGTGCCAGCACCTCGGGACTAGCGCTCTCCTACGAGCAGTACTTC.

This clonotype was counted ten times or more. This chain uses TRBV5-1 with TRBJ2-1; TRBD2 matches at 7 bases. The ends lost 0 bases at V and 3 bases at J; junction bases unmatched: 3. Germline CDR1 SGHRS, CDR2 YFSETQ. There are 15 residues in the CDR3. The CDR3 region has the DNA TGCGCCAGCAGCTTGGTGGCTAGCGGCTACAATGAGCAGTTCTTC. Its protein product is CASSLVASGYNEQFF.

V is TRBV7-9 and J is TRBJ2-5, with 11 bases aligning to TRBD1. The germline V gene encodes CDR1 SEHNR and CDR2 FQNEAQ (reference sequence). Trimming removed 8 bases from V and 5 bases from J; junction bases left unmatched: 7. This CDR3 has 14 residues. The CDR3 nucleotides read TGTGCCAGCTCGGACAGGGGGCGTGTTGAGACCCAGTACTTC. This gives the protein CASSDRGRVETQYF.

The table lists this clonotype with a few counts. This chain connects TRBV5-4 to TRBJ1-2; tentatively, D is TRBD1 (5 bases). Trimming took 0 bases from V and 6 from J, leaving 18 bases between them. Germline V gene data show CDR1 as SGHNT and CDR2 as YYREEE (reference sequence). CDR3 length: 16 residues. CDR3 loop: CASSLVQGGYPDGYTF. The CDR3, as DNA: TGTGCCAGCAGCTTGGTTCAGGGAGGGTACCCAGATGGCTACACCTTC.

This clonotype occurred a few times. This sequence joins TRBV28 and TRBJ2-4; TRBD2 might be the D (6 bases). V was cut by 9 bases and J by 0 bases, with 18 bases left in between. Germline-derived CDR1 and CDR2 are MDHEN and SYDVKM. This CDR3 contains 16 residues. The CDR3 DNA follows: TGTGCCAGTGGGGACTTAGTCAGGGAAGCCAAAAACATTCAGTACTTC. Residues: CASGDLVREAKNIQYF.

V gene TRBV15 combines with J gene TRBJ2-3, with a weak D call TRBD1 (6 bases). This CDR3 comprises 17 residues. Germline-derived CDR1 and CDR2 are LNHNV and YYDKDF (reference sequence). Between the trimmed V and J ends, which lost 4 bases and 0 bases, there was a span of 17 bases. The chain's CDR3 is CATSTPGTPTSTDTQYF. The CDR3 DNA sequence: TGTGCCACCAGCACCCCCGGGACACCCACTAGCACAGATACGCAGTATTTT.

This clonotype was counted only a few times. CDR3 amino acids: CSVGYASSYNEQFF. CDR3 in DNA: TGCAGCGTAGGTTACGCGAGCTCCTACAATGAGCAGTTCTTC. The chain uses TRBV29-1 and TRBJ2-1; no firm D call. The CDR3 has 14 residues. Trimming removed 6 bases from V and 0 bases from J, with 12 bases in between. The V gene's germline CDR1 is SQVTM and CDR2 ANQGSEA.

The chain joins TRBV9 to TRBJ2-1; 11 bases fit TRBD2. This CDR3 is built from 16 residues. Trimming cost V 0 bases and J 5 bases; bases outside gene matches: 4. Germline V gene lookup returns CDR1 SGDLS and CDR2 YYNGEE. The CDR3 DNA follows: TGTGCCAGCAGCGTAGGGCTAGCGGGGGGAAACAATGAGCAGTTCTTC. It encodes CASSVGLAGGNNEQFF.

V usage is TRBV7-9 and J usage is TRBJ2-4; D perhaps matches TRBD2 (7 bases). The germline CDR1 and CDR2 sequences are SEHNR and FQNEAQ (reference sequence). Trimming removed 5 bases from V and 3 bases from J, with 14 bases in between. The CDR3 has 15 amino acids. The CDR3 DNA follows: TGTGCCAGCAGCCTGGGGGGGGCCGGCAAAAACATTCAGTACTTC. Amino acid sequence: CASSLGGAGKNIQYF.

This clonotype occurred many times. For the CDR3, the DNA is TGCGCCAGCAGCCTAGGACTAGCCGAGACCCAGTACTTC. It specifies CASSLGLAETQYF. The V call is TRBV5-1, the J call TRBJ2-5; TRBD2 aligns across 8 bases. Germline V CDR1 and CDR2: SGHRS, YFSETQ. J lost 5 bases, V lost 4 bases, and 4 bases had no gene match. This CDR3 has 13 residues.